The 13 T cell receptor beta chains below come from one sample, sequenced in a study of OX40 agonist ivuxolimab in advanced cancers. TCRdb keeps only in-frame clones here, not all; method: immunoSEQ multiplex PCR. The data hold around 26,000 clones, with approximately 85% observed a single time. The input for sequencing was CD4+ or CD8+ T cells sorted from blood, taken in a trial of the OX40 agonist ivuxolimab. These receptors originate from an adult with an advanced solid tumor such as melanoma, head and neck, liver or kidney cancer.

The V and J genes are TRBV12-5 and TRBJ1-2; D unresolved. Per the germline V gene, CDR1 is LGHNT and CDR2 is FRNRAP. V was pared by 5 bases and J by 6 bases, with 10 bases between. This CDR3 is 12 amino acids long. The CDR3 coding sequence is TGTGCTAGTGGTCCCCAGACGGATGGCTACACCTTC. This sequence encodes CASGPQTDGYTF.

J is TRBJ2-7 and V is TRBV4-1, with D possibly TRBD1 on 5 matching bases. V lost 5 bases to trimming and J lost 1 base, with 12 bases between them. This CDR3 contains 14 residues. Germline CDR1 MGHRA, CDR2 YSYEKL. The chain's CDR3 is CASSTVSGSYEQYF. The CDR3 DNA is TGCGCCAGCAGCACGGTTTCAGGGTCCTACGAGCAGTACTTC.

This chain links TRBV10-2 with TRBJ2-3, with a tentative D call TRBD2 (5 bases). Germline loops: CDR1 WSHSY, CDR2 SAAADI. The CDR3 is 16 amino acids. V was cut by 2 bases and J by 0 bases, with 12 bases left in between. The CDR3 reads CASSEGSGASTDTQYF. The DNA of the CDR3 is TGCGCCAGCAGTGAGGGCAGCGGAGCTAGCACAGATACGCAGTATTTT.

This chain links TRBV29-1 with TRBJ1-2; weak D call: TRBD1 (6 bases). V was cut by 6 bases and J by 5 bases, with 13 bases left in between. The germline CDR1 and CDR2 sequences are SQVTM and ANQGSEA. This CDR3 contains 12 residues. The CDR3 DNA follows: TGCAGCGTCCGCGGACAGTTTTATGGCTACACCTTC. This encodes CSVRGQFYGYTF. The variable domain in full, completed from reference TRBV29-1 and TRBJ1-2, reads SAVISQKPSRDICQRGTSLTIQCQVDSQVTMMFWYRQQPGQSLTLIATANQGSEATYESGFVIDKFPISRPNLTFSTLTVSNMSPEDSSIYLCSVRGQFYGYTFGSGTRLTVV.

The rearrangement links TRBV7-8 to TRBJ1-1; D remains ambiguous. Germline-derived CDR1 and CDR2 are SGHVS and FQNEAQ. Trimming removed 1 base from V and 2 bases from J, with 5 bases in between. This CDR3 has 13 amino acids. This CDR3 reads CASSLGTNTEAFF. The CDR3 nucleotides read TGTGCCAGCAGCTTAGGAACAAACACTGAAGCTTTCTTT.

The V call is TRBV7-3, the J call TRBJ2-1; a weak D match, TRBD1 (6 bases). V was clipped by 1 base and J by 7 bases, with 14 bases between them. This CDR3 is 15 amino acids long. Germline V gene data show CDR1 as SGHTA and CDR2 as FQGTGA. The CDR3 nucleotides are TGTGCCAGCAGCTTAATGTCAGGGGCCTTTAATGAGCAGTTCTTC. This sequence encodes CASSLMSGAFNEQFF.

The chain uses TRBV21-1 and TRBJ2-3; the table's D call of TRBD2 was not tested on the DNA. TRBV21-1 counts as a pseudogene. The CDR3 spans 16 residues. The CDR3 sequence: CASSLPGTSGPDTQYF. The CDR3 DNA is TGTGCCAGCAGCTTACCCGGGACTAGCGGCCCGGATACGCAGTATTTT.

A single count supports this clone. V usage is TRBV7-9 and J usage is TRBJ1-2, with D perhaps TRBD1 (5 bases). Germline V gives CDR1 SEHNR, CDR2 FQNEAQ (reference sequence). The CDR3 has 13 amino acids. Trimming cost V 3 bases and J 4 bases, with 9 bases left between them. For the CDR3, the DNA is TGTGCCAGCAGCTTCGGGGACCTCTATGGCTACACCTTC. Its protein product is CASSFGDLYGYTF.

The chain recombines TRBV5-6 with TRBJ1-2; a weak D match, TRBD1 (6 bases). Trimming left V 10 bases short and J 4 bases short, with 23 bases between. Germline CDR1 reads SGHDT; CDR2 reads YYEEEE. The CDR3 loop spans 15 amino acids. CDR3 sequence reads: CAWSRDTASSYGYTF. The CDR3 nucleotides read TGTGCCTGGTCCCGGGACACAGCCTCTAGCTATGGCTACACCTTC.

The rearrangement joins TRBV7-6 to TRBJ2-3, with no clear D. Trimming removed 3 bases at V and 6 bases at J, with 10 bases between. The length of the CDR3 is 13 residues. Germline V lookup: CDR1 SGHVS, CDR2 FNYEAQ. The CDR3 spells CASSFSAEDTQYF. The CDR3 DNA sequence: TGTGCCAGCAGCTTCAGCGCGGAGGATACGCAGTATTTT.

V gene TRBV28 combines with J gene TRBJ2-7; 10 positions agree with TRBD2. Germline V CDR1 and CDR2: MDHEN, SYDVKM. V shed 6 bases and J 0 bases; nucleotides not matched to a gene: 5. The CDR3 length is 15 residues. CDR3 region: CASRFRTSGSYEQYF. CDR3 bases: TGTGCCAGCAGATTCCGGACTAGCGGCTCCTACGAGCAGTACTTC.

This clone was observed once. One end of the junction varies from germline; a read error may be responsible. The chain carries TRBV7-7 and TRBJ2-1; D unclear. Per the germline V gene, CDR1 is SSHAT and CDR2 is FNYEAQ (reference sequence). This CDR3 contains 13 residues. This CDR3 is CASSPSGRMEQFF. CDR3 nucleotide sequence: TGTGCTAGCAGTCCATCCGGACGGATGGAGCAGTTCTTC.

The CDR3 loop reads CASMRGRSGNTIYF. CDR3 nucleotide sequence: TGTGCCAGCATGAGGGGTAGATCTGGAAACACCATATATTTT. This sequence joins TRBV6-9 and TRBJ1-3; D perhaps matches TRBD1 (5 bases). The CDR3 totals 14 residues. Trimming took off 7 bases at V and 1 base at J, with 11 bases between the two ends. Germline loops: CDR1 MNHGY, CDR2 SVAAGI.